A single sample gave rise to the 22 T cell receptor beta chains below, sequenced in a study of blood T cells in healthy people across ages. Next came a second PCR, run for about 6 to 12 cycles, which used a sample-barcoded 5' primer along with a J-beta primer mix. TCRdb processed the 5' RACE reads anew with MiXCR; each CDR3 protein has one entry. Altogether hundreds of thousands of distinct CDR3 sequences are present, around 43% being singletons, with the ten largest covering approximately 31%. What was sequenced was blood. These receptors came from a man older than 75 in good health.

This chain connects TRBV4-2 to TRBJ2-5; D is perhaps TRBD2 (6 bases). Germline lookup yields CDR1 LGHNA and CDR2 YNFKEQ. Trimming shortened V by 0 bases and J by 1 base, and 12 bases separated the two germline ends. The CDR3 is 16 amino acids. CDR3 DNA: TGTGCCAGCAGCCAAGATTTAGCGGAGATCCAAGAGACCCAGTACTTC. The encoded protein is CASSQDLAEIQETQYF.

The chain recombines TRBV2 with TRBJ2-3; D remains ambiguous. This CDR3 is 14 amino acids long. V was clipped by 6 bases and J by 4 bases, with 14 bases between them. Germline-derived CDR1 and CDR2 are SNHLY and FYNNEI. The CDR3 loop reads CASSPVPVPDTQYF. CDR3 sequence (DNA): TGTGCCAGCAGCCCTGTCCCGGTCCCAGATACGCAGTATTTT.

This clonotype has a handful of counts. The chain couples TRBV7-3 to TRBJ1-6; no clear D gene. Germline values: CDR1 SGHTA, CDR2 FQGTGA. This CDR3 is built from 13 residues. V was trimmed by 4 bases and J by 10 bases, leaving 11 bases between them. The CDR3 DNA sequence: TGTGCCAGCAGCTCTCAGGAGGAGTCACCCCTCCACTTT. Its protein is CASSSQEESPLHF.

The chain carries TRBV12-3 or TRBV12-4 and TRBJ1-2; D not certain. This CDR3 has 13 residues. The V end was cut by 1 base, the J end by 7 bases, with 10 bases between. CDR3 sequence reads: CASSLGQFSGYTF. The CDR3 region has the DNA TGTGCCAGCAGTTTAGGGCAGTTCTCTGGCTACACCTTC.

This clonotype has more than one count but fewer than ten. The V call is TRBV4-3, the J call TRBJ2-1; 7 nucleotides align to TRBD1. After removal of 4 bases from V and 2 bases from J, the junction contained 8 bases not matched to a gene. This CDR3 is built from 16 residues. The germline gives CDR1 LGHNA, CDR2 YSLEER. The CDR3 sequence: CASSREQGLAYNEQFF. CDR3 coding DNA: TGCGCCAGCAGCCGCGAACAGGGGTTGGCCTACAATGAGCAGTTCTTC.

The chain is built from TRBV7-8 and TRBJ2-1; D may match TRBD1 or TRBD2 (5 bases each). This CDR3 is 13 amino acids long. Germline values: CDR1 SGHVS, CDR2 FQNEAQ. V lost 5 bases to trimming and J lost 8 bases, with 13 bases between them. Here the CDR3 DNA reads TGTGCCAGCAGCGCCCAGAGGGGCTATGAGCAGTTCTTC. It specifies CASSAQRGYEQFF. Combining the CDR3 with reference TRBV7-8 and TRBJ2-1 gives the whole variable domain GAGVSQSPRYKVAKRGQDVALRCDPISGHVSLFWYQQALGQGPEFLTYFQNEAQLDKSGLPSDRFFAERPEGSVSTLKIQRTQQEDSAVYLCASSAQRGYEQFFGPGTRLTVL.

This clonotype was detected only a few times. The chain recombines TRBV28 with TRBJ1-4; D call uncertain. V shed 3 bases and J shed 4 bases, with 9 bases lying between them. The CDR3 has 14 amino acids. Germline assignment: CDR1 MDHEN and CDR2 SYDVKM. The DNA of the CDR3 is TGTGCCAGCAGTTTGCAGATCCGTAATGAAAAACTGTTTTTT. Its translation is CASSLQIRNEKLFF.

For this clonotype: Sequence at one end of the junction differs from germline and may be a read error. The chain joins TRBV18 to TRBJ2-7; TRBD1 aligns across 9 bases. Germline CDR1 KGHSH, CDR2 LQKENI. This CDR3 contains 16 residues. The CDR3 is CASSTTGQGGSYKQYF. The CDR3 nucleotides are TGTGCCAGCTCGACCACGGGACAGGGAGGCTCCTACAAGCAGTACTTC.

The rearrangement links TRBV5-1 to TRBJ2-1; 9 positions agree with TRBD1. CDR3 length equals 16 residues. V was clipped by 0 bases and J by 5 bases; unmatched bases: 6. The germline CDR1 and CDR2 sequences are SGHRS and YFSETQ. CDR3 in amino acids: CASSLAGGTGHNEQFF. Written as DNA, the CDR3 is TGCGCCAGCAGCTTGGCGGGCGGGACAGGGCACAATGAGCAGTTCTTC.

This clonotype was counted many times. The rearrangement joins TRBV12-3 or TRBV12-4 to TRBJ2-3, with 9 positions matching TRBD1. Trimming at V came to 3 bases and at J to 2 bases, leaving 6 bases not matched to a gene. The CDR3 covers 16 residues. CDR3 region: CASSFEGTGLTDTQYF. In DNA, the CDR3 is TGTGCCAGCAGTTTTGAAGGGACAGGGCTCACAGATACGCAGTATTTT.

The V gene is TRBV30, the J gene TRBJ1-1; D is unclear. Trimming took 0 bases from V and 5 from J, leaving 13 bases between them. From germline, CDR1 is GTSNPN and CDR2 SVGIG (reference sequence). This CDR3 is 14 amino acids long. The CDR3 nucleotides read TGTGCCTGGAGTGTACACCGGCGACTGACTGAAGCTTTCTTT. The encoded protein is CAWSVHRRLTEAFF. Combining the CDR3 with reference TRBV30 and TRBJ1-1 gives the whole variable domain SQTIHQWPATLVQPVGSPLSLECTVEGTSNPNLYWYRQAAGRGLQLLFYSVGIGQISSEVPQNLSASRPQDRQFILSSKKLLLSDSGFYLCAWSVHRRLTEAFFGQGTRLTVV.

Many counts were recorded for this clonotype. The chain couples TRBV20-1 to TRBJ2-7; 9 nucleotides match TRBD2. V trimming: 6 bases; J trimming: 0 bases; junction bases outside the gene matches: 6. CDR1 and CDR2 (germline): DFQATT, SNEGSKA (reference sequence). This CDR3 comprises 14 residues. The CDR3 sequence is CSAPQAGGSYEQYF. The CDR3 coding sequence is TGCAGTGCCCCGCAAGCGGGGGGCTCCTACGAGCAGTACTTC.

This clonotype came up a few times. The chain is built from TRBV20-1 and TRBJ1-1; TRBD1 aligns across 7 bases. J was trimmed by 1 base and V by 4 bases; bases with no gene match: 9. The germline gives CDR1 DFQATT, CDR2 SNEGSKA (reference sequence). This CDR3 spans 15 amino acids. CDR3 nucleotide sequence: TGCAGTGCTAACGAACAGGGGCTTGAGAACACTGAAGCTTTCTTT. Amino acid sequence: CSANEQGLENTEAFF.

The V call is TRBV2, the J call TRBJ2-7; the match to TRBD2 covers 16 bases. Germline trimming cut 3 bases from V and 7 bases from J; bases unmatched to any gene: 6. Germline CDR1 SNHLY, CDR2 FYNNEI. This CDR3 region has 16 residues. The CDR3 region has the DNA TGTGCCAGCAGTGAGGGACTAGCGGGAGGGCCGGGTGAGCAGTACTTC. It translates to CASSEGLAGGPGEQYF.

CDR3 region: CASSPSGQYSGANVLTF. The DNA for the CDR3 is TGTGCCAGCTCACCATCAGGGCAGTACTCTGGGGCCAACGTCCTGACTTTC. The chain recombines TRBV18 with TRBJ2-6; a possible D gene is TRBD1 (5 bases). Germline V gives CDR1 KGHSH, CDR2 LQKENI. Trimming cost V 2 bases and J 0 bases, with 11 bases left between them. The CDR3 totals 17 residues.

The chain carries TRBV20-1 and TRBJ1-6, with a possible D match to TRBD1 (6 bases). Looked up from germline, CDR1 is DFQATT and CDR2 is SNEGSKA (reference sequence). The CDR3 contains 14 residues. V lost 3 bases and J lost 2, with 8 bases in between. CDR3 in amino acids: CSARGTPYNSPLHF. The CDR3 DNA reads TGCAGTGCTAGGGGGACACCCTATAATTCACCCCTCCACTTT.

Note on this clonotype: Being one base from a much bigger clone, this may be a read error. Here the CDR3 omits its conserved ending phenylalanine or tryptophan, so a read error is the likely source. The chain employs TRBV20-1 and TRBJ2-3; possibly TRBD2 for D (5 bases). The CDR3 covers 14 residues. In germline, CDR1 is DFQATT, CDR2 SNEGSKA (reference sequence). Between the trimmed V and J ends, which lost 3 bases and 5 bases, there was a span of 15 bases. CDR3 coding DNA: TGCAGTGCTAGTGCGGGCCGTTTTAGAGATACGCAGTATTTA. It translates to CSASAGRFRDTQYL.

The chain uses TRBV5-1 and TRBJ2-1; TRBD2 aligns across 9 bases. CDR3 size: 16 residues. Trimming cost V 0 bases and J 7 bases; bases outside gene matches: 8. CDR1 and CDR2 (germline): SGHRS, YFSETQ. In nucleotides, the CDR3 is TGCGCCAGCAGCTTGGCCGGCGGCGGGAGGGCAAATGAGCAGTTCTTC. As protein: CASSLAGGGRANEQFF.

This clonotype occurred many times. The CDR3 spells CASSFPGDQPQHF. As DNA, the CDR3 is TGTGCCAGCAGTTTTCCAGGGGATCAGCCCCAGCATTTT. V usage is TRBV12-3 or TRBV12-4 and J usage is TRBJ1-5, with D perhaps matching TRBD1 (6 bases). The CDR3 length is 13 residues. The germline V and J ends were trimmed by 3 bases and 5 bases, with 8 bases remaining between them.

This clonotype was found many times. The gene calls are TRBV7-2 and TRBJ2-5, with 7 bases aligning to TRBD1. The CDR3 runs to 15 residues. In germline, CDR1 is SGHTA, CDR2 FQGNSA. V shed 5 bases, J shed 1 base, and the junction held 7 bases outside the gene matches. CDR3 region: CASSPMSGGQETQYF. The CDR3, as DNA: TGTGCCAGCAGCCCCATGTCAGGGGGCCAAGAGACCCAGTACTTC.

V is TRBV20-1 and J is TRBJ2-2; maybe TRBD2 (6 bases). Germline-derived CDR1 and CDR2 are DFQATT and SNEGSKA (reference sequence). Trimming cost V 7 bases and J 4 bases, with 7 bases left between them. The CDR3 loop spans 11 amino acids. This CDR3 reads CSGGVTGELFF. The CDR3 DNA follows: TGCAGTGGGGGGGTCACCGGGGAGCTGTTTTTT.

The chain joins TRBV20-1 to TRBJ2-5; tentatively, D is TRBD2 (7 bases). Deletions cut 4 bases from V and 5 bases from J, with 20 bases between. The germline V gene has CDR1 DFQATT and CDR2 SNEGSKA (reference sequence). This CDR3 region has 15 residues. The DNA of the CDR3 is TGCAGTGCTACCCTGACTAGCAGGGGCCCGGAGACCCAGTACTTC. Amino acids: CSATLTSRGPETQYF.